A selection of T cell receptor beta chains follows, all from one sample in a study of shared clonotypes between healthy human individuals. Clones were read by immunoSEQ multiplex PCR, and TCRdb kept only the in-frame ones, dropping some. The top ten clones hold about 1.4% of a sample with about 1 million clones, approximately 72% of them seen once. The specimen was memory CD4+ T cells sorted from blood. The receptor set was obtained from a man aged 18 to 30 in good health. Each CDR3 is given with its conserved first and last residue. The D gene is left open where the match is weak. Clone sizes are given selectively: once, few, many, or a class where the clone is expanded.

j_call v_call d_call clone_size cdr3_aa cdr3_nt
TRBJ2-7 TRBV19 . . CASSASGLAYEQYF TGTGCCAGTAGTGCTTCGGGACTGGCCTACGAGCAGTACTTC
TRBJ2-3 TRBV9 TRBD2 . CASSATSGYTDTQYF TGTGCCAGCAGCGCAACTAGCGGCTACACAGATACGCAGTATTTT
TRBJ1-6 TRBV5-6 . . CASSLIGDSSLHF TGTGCCAGCAGCTTGATTGGGGATTCCTCCCTCCACTTT
TRBJ2-7 TRBV6-5 TRBD2 . CASTESGGRQYF TGTGCCAGCACGGAGTCGGGGGGACGGCAGTACTTC
TRBJ2-6 TRBV2 . . CASSLGANVLTF TGTGCCAGCAGTCTTGGGGCCAACGTCCTGACTTTC
TRBJ1-5 TRBV5-5 . . CASSMTGGNQPQHF TGTGCCAGCAGCATGACCGGAGGCAATCAGCCCCAGCATTTT
TRBJ2-3 TRBV5-5 . . CASSLVAGDADTQYF TGTGCCAGCAGCTTGGTCGCAGGGGATGCAGATACGCAGTATTTT
TRBJ2-3 TRBV5-1 . . CASSTGSEDTQYF TGCGCCAGCAGCACCGGGAGCGAAGATACGCAGTATTTT
TRBJ1-2 TRBV18 TRBD1 few CASSLNLGQGFGYTF TGTGCCAGCTCCCTCAATCTCGGACAGGGTTTTGGCTACACCTTC
TRBJ2-1 TRBV20-1 . . CSASSSNEQFF TGCAGTGCTTCCAGTAGCAATGAGCAGTTCTTC
TRBJ2-5 TRBV5-1 . . CASRLPGNQETQYF TGCGCCAGCAGACTACCAGGGAACCAAGAGACCCAGTACTTC
TRBJ2-5 TRBV7-9 . . CASSFRGGETQYF TGTGCCAGCAGCTTCAGGGGGGGCGAGACCCAGTACTTC
TRBJ2-7 TRBV30 TRBD1 . CAWSPGTGGEQYF TGTGCCTGGAGTCCCGGGACAGGGGGCGAGCAGTACTTC
TRBJ1-3 TRBV9 TRBD1 . CASSLRDSGNTIYF TGTGCCAGCAGCTTGAGGGACAGCGGAAACACCATATATTTT
TRBJ1-1 TRBV5-1 . once CASTWGFMNTEAFF TGCGCCAGCACCTGGGGGTTCATGAACACTGAAGCTTTCTTT
TRBJ1-3 TRBV30 . once CAWERGAGNTIYF TGTGCCTGGGAGAGGGGAGCTGGAAACACCATATATTTT
TRBJ1-4 TRBV28 TRBD1 . CASSLGQGGEKLFF TGTGCCAGCAGTTTAGGACAGGGAGGAGAAAAACTGTTTTTT
TRBJ1-1 TRBV18 . many CASSPRISTETEAFF TGTGCCAGCTCACCAAGAATCTCTACTGAGACTGAAGCTTTCTTT
TRBJ1-6 TRBV19 . . CASSVTGTKNSPLHF TGTGCCAGTAGTGTCACCGGGACGAAGAATTCACCCCTCCACTTT
TRBJ2-7 TRBV28 . . CASSSGADTLYEQYF TGTGCCAGCAGTTCAGGGGCTGATACCCTCTACGAGCAGTACTTC
TRBJ2-7 TRBV13 TRBD1 . CASSDTPGQAVYEQYF TGTGCCAGCAGCGATACCCCGGGACAGGCGGTTTACGAGCAGTACTTC
TRBJ2-3 TRBV13 . once CASSTKDTQYF TGTGCCAGCAGCACGAAAGATACGCAGTATTTT
TRBJ2-2 TRBV5-1 . many CASSLERTTGELFF TGCGCCAGCAGCTTGGAACGGACCACCGGGGAGCTGTTTTTT